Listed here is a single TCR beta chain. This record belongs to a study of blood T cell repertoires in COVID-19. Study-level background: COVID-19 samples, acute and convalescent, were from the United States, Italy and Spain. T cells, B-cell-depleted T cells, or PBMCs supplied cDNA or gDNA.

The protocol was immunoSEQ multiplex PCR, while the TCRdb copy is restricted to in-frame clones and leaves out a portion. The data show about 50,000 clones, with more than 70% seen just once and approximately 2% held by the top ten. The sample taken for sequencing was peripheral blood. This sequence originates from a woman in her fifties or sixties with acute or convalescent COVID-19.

Here the CDR3 DNA reads TGTGCCAGTTCCGGGACAGGGGTCTTCGGGGCTTTCTTT. Translated: CASSGTGVFGAFF. The J gene is TRBJ1-1, the V gene TRBV7-8, with 10 nucleotides matching TRBD1. Germline assignment: CDR1 SGHVS and CDR2 FQNEAQ. The CDR3 extends over 13 amino acids. V was clipped by 9 bases and J by 11 bases; unmatched bases: 12.